The rows below give T cell receptor beta chains drawn from one sample of a study of blood T cell repertoires in COVID-19. Data came from immunoSEQ multiplex PCR; TCRdb stores just in-frame clones and leaves some out. Among approximately 100,000 clones listed, around 84% were seen once. Material for sequencing was peripheral blood. These receptors all stem from a man in his sixties with acute or convalescent COVID-19. The CDR3 runs from the conserved cysteine through the conserved F or W. Each record gives: J gene, clone size, V gene, D gene, CDR3 protein, CDR3 DNA. A D gene is named only where the DNA matches it firmly. The size field is filled for only some rows; it gives once, few, many or a size class.

TRBJ1-2 | NA | TRBV19 | NA | CASSIFRANSGYTF | TGTGCCAGTAGTATCTTCAGGGCTAATAGTGGCTACACCTTC
TRBJ1-2 | NA | TRBV29-1 | NA | CSVGTTGANYGYTF | TGCAGCGTTGGGACAACGGGCGCTAACTATGGCTACACCTTC
TRBJ2-2 | NA | TRBV6-6 | NA | CASTRGVGNTGELFF | TGTGCCAGCACCCGAGGAGTGGGGAACACCGGGGAGCTGTTTTTT
TRBJ1-2 | NA | TRBV4-3 | NA | CASSHQTGNYGYTF | TGCGCCAGCAGCCACCAGACGGGGAACTATGGCTACACCTTC
TRBJ2-7 | NA | TRBV5-1 | NA | CASSLLGGQAYEQYF | TGCGCCAGCAGCTTGTTGGGGGGGCAGGCCTACGAGCAGTACTTC
TRBJ1-5 | NA | TRBV27 | NA | CASSLMGPGYQPQHF | TGTGCCAGCAGTCTGATGGGGCCGGGCTATCAGCCCCAGCATTTT
TRBJ1-2 | once | TRBV10-3 | NA | CAITPSPGGAANYGYTF | TGTGCCATCACTCCCTCTCCCGGGGGGGCCGCTAACTATGGCTACACCTTC
TRBJ2-3 | NA | TRBV6-2/TRBV6-3 | NA | CASSPVGGTDTQYF | TGTGCCAGCAGCCCAGTCGGGGGCACAGATACGCAGTATTTT
TRBJ2-7 | NA | TRBV2 | TRBD2 | CASTGGLDYEQYF | TGTGCCAGCACGGGGGGACTGGACTACGAGCAGTACTTC
TRBJ2-1 | NA | TRBV29-1 | TRBD2 | CSVPPGSGSYNEQFF | TGCAGCGTCCCCCCGGGTAGCGGGTCCTACAATGAGCAGTTCTTC
TRBJ2-7 | NA | TRBV7-9 | NA | CASSFSSVGSYEQYF | TGTGCCAGCAGCTTTAGCTCAGTGGGCTCCTACGAGCAGTACTTC
TRBJ1-6 | few | TRBV5-5 | NA | CASSWTRGSPLHF | TGTGCCAGCAGTTGGACACGCGGTTCACCCCTCCACTTT
TRBJ1-2 | NA | TRBV10-3 | TRBD1 | CAISDAGGSKVYGYTF | TGTGCCATCAGTGATGCAGGGGGCTCCAAAGTCTATGGCTACACCTTC
TRBJ1-6 | NA | TRBV5-1 | TRBD1 | CASSPGQGAYSDSPLHF | TGCGCCAGCAGCCCAGGACAGGGGGCTTATTCGGATTCACCCCTCCACTTT
TRBJ2-7 | NA | TRBV6-5 | TRBD1 | CASRHRGSYEQYF | TGTGCCAGCAGACACAGGGGGTCCTACGAGCAGTACTTC
TRBJ2-7 | NA | TRBV3-1/TRBV3-2 | TRBD2 | CASSQDSATSGTSYEQYF | TGTGCCAGCAGCCAAGATAGCGCGACTAGCGGAACCTCCTACGAGCAGTACTTC
TRBJ2-1 | NA | TRBV4-1 | TRBD2 | CASSQGGAGVGEQFF | TGCGCCAGCAGCCAAGGGGGCGCGGGAGTGGGTGAGCAGTTCTTC